Each of the 28 T cell receptor beta chains below was sequenced from the same sample in a study of cytomegalovirus exposure and HLA in healthy donors. A multiplex PCR was run with 60 Vbeta primers and 13 Jbeta primers. Assay used: immunoSEQ multiplex PCR; TCRdb lists only in-frame clones, some missing. This sample has 250,000 to 350,000 clones, with about nine tenths found just once. The specimen was PBMCs. The origin of the receptors is a man between 35 and 55 years old in good health and CMV-seropositive.

The rearrangement joins TRBV21-1 to TRBJ2-2; no DNA check was done on the table's D call, TRBD2. TRBV21-1 is tagged as a pseudogene. The CDR3 loop spans 18 amino acids. The CDR3 protein is CASSKRTSGRRATGELFF. Written as DNA, the CDR3 is TGTGCCAGCAGCAAACGAACTAGCGGGAGACGTGCCACCGGGGAGCTGTTTTTT.

The chain couples TRBV5-1 to TRBJ2-7; a weak D match, TRBD1 (5 bases). The CDR3 sequence is 14 residues long. Trimming stripped 4 bases from V and 3 bases from J, with 14 bases between. CDR1 is SGHRS and CDR2 is YFSETQ in the germline V gene. The CDR3 DNA is TGCGCCAGCAGCCCCGACGGGCAGGGCTACGAGCAGTACTTC. It encodes CASSPDGQGYEQYF.

V and J are TRBV6-4 and TRBJ2-2, with 15 bases that match TRBD2. J gave up 4 bases and V 6 bases, and 12 bases lay outside the gene matches. The CDR3 is 19 amino acids. CDR1 is MRHNA, CDR2 SNTAGT, per germline. CDR3 amino acids: CASSPGLAGGLGGTGELFF. The CDR3 DNA follows: TGTGCCAGCAGCCCAGGACTAGCGGGAGGGCTGGGTGGCACCGGGGAGCTGTTTTTT.

This clone was observed a handful of times. The chain recombines TRBV5-1 with TRBJ1-1; D may be TRBD1 (5 bases). The length of the CDR3 is 15 residues. The germline V gene encodes CDR1 SGHRS and CDR2 YFSETQ. V was trimmed by 0 bases and J by 0 bases, leaving 9 bases between them. The CDR3 region is CASSLVPTVNTEAFF. DNA of the CDR3: TGCGCCAGCAGCTTGGTACCGACAGTGAACACTGAAGCTTTCTTT.

This clone was seen only once. This chain connects TRBV4-2 to TRBJ2-7; 7 nucleotides align to TRBD2. The CDR3 totals 15 residues. Germline CDR1 is LGHNA and CDR2 is YNFKEQ. V lost 0 bases and J lost 0; bases outside the gene matches: 2. CDR3 in amino acids: CASSQERTSSYEQYF. CDR3 sequence (DNA): TGTGCCAGCAGCCAAGAAAGGACTAGCTCCTACGAGCAGTACTTC.

The J gene is TRBJ2-1, the V gene TRBV11-3, with a possible D match to TRBD2 (6 bases). The germline CDR1 and CDR2 sequences are SGHNT and YENEEA. This CDR3 has 15 residues. V lost 5 bases, J lost 2 bases, and 13 bases lay in between. CDR3 DNA sequence: TGTGCCAGCAGCCTTCGTAGCGGTACCTACAATGAGCAGTTCTTC. It yields the protein CASSLRSGTYNEQFF.

V is TRBV18 and J is TRBJ2-7; 10 positions match TRBD1. The V gene end was trimmed by 4 bases and the J gene end by 4 bases; junction bases not matched to a gene: 7. This CDR3 contains 15 residues. Germline assignment: CDR1 KGHSH and CDR2 LQKENI. The CDR3 DNA sequence: TGTGCCAGCTCACTACCGGGACAGGGGCGGTACGAGCAGTACTTC. Protein: CASSLPGQGRYEQYF.

The V and J genes are TRBV9 and TRBJ2-7; 9 bases are shared with TRBD1. This CDR3 is built from 15 residues. The V gene's germline CDR1 is SGDLS and CDR2 YYNGEE. Trimming cost V 4 bases and J 3 bases; bases outside gene matches: 8. The CDR3 loop reads CASSSQTGGSYEQYF. The CDR3 DNA sequence: TGTGCCAGCAGCTCCCAGACAGGGGGAAGCTACGAGCAGTACTTC.

The V gene is TRBV19, the J gene TRBJ2-7; 8 bases match TRBD2. Germline V lookup: CDR1 LNHDA, CDR2 SQIVND (reference sequence). Trimming cost V 4 bases and J 2 bases; bases outside gene matches: 4. This CDR3 is built from 14 residues. CDR3 nucleotide sequence: TGTGCCAGTAGTAGGCTAGCGGGCCCCTACGAGCAGTACTTC. Residues: CASSRLAGPYEQYF.

This clone came up once. This chain uses TRBV14 with TRBJ2-4; 11 positions agree with TRBD2. V lost 5 bases and J lost 11; bases outside the gene matches: 11. The CDR3 totals 15 residues. The germline gives CDR1 SGHDN, CDR2 FVKESK. The CDR3 sequence is CASSNSGTSGGLQYF. The CDR3 nucleotides are TGTGCCAGCAGCAATAGTGGGACTAGCGGAGGCCTTCAGTACTTC.

The chain combines TRBV27 with TRBJ2-5; 8 bases match TRBD1. The closer fit of TRBJ2-7 to the DNA end suggests the J call may be wrong. The CDR3 sequence is 18 residues long. The germline V gene encodes CDR1 MNHEY and CDR2 SMNVEV (reference sequence). In nucleotides, the CDR3 is TGTGCCAGCAGCTTACGATTTGCAGGGGGCTCAAGCTCCTACGAGCAGTACTTC. Translated, it gives CASSLRFAGGSSSYEQYF.

J is TRBJ1-2 and V is TRBV28; the D gene is possibly TRBD1 (5 bases). Trimming took 1 base from V and 6 from J, leaving 12 bases between them. The CDR3 is made up of 14 amino acids. Germline V gives CDR1 MDHEN, CDR2 SYDVKM. For the CDR3, the DNA is TGTGCCAGCAGTTTATTCCAGGGAGGGGATGGCTACACCTTC. The encoded protein is CASSLFQGGDGYTF.

This clone showed up just once. The chain employs TRBV27 and TRBJ2-2, with TRBD2 matching over 7 bases. Trimming at V came to 5 bases and at J to 0 bases, leaving 6 bases not matched to a gene. Germline V CDR1 and CDR2: MNHEY, SMNVEV (reference sequence). The CDR3 contains 16 residues. DNA of the CDR3: TGTGCCAGCAGTCCCGGGGGGTATTCGAACACCGGGGAGCTGTTTTTT. Encoded protein: CASSPGGYSNTGELFF.

The chain recombines TRBV28 with TRBJ2-1; D is undetermined. V lost 2 bases and J lost 2, with 7 bases in between. This CDR3 comprises 14 residues. From germline, CDR1 is MDHEN and CDR2 SYDVKM. The CDR3 sequence: CASSLAVTYNEQFF. CDR3 DNA: TGTGCCAGCAGTTTAGCGGTTACCTACAATGAGCAGTTCTTC.

The rearrangement uses TRBV28 and TRBJ1-5; D is unclear. Germline loops: CDR1 MDHEN, CDR2 SYDVKM. The V gene lost 6 bases and the J gene lost 3 bases, with 12 bases spanning the gap. The CDR3 is 14 amino acids. The CDR3 region is CASRWQAFNQPQHF. CDR3 nucleotide sequence: TGTGCCAGCAGGTGGCAGGCTTTCAATCAGCCCCAGCATTTT.

The chain couples TRBV29-1 to TRBJ2-2; 9 nucleotides agree with TRBD2. V was pared by 7 bases and J by 5 bases, with 5 bases of the junction left unmatched. Germline V gene data show CDR1 as SQVTM and CDR2 as ANQGSEA. The CDR3 covers 13 residues. In nucleotides, the CDR3 is TGCAGCGGCTCGCGGGAGGGGACCGGGGAGCTGTTTTTT. Residues: CSGSREGTGELFF.

The J gene is TRBJ2-3, the V gene TRBV7-9; D unresolved. The CDR3 has 12 residues. Trimming took off 6 bases at V and 6 bases at J, with 10 bases between the two ends. Germline V CDR1 and CDR2: SEHNR, FQNEAQ (reference sequence). The CDR3 spells CASRISQDTQYF. CDR3 coding DNA: TGTGCCAGCAGAATATCACAGGATACGCAGTATTTT.

The CDR3 sequence: CASSRTGPYEQYF. Here the CDR3 DNA reads TGTGCCAGCAGTAGGACAGGGCCCTACGAGCAGTACTTC. The chain uses TRBV6-1 and TRBJ2-7, with 8 bases aligning to TRBD1. Germline V CDR1 and CDR2: MNHNS, SASEGT. The V gene end was trimmed by 5 bases and the J gene end by 2 bases; junction bases not matched to a gene: 2. This CDR3 spans 13 amino acids.

DNA for the CDR3: TGTGCCAGCAGTGACCCGGGGACAAATGAGCAGTTCTTC. Translated: CASSDPGTNEQFF. The chain has TRBV6-1 and TRBJ2-1, with a possible D match to TRBD1 (6 bases). CDR3 length equals 13 residues. V was pared by 3 bases and J by 7 bases, with 10 bases between. Germline V gene data show CDR1 as MNHNS and CDR2 as SASEGT.

The J gene is TRBJ1-2, the V gene TRBV29-1, with a possible D match to TRBD1 (6 bases). CDR1 SQVTM and CDR2 ANQGSEA come from the germline V gene. Deletions cut 6 bases from V and 4 bases from J, with 9 bases between. The CDR3 consists of 11 residues. In DNA, the CDR3 is TGCAGCGTCAGGGGTTCCTATGGCTACACCTTC. Translation gives CSVRGSYGYTF.

The CDR3 bases are TGCGCCAGCAGCGACGGGACAGGGAGTAACTATGGCTACACCTTC. As protein: CASSDGTGSNYGYTF. This sequence joins TRBV5-1 and TRBJ1-2; 9 nucleotides agree with TRBD1. V dropped 4 bases and J dropped 1; count of bases not matched to a gene: 5. CDR3 length equals 15 residues. The germline V gene encodes CDR1 SGHRS and CDR2 YFSETQ.

The chain links TRBV5-4 to TRBJ2-7; D is possibly TRBD2 (7 bases). Per the germline V gene, CDR1 is SGHNT and CDR2 is YYREEE (reference sequence). With 2 bases removed from V and 4 bases from J, the gap between germline ends came to 13 bases. The CDR3 contains 14 residues. CDR3: CASSLGAGAYEQYF. The DNA for the CDR3 is TGTGCCAGCAGCTTAGGGGCGGGGGCATACGAGCAGTACTTC.

The rearrangement uses TRBV19 and TRBJ2-3; the match to TRBD2 covers 14 bases. Germline V gene sequence: CDR1 LNHDA, CDR2 SQIVND (reference sequence). This CDR3 has 16 amino acids. V dropped 5 bases and J dropped 6; count of bases not matched to a gene: 7. CDR3 in amino acids: CASSAGLAGGSDTQYF. The CDR3 region has the DNA TGTGCCAGTAGTGCCGGACTAGCGGGAGGTTCGGATACGCAGTATTTT.

The J gene is TRBJ2-1, the V gene TRBV30; D is undetermined. CDR3 length: 15 residues. Germline V lookup: CDR1 GTSNPN, CDR2 SVGIG (reference sequence). The V end lost 3 bases, the J end lost 7 bases, and 19 bases lay between the germline ends. The CDR3 loop reads CAWRAIATQWNEQFF. The CDR3 DNA sequence: TGTGCCTGGAGGGCGATAGCCACGCAATGGAATGAGCAGTTCTTC.

This clone came up a few times. The V call is TRBV7-9, the J call TRBJ2-5; the D is unclear. CDR3 length equals 15 residues. The germline gives CDR1 SEHNR, CDR2 FQNEAQ (reference sequence). V lost 3 bases and J lost 1, with 12 bases in between. CDR3 sequence: CASSLALRSQETQYF. In nucleotides, the CDR3 is TGTGCCAGCAGCTTGGCCCTCCGCAGCCAAGAGACCCAGTACTTC.

The chain employs TRBV18 and TRBJ2-5, with D perhaps matching TRBD1 (6 bases). The CDR3 contains 14 residues. Germline CDR1 KGHSH, CDR2 LQKENI. Trimming pared 6 bases from V and 0 bases from J, leaving 11 bases between. CDR3 sequence: CASSTRDNQETQYF. The CDR3, as DNA: TGTGCCAGCTCTACCAGGGACAACCAAGAGACCCAGTACTTC. Full variable domain (outside the CDR3, taken from reference TRBV18 and TRBJ2-5): NAGVMQNPRHLVRRRGQEARLRCSPMKGHSHVYWYRQLPEEGLKFMVYLQKENIIDESGMPKERFSAEFPKEGPSILRIQQVVRGDSAAYFCASSTRDNQETQYFGPGTRLLVL.

V and J are TRBV4-1 and TRBJ2-5; TRBD2 agrees at 8 bases. The closer fit of TRBJ2-7 to the DNA end suggests the J call may be wrong. This CDR3 region has 15 residues. Per the germline V gene, CDR1 is MGHRA and CDR2 is YSYEKL. The CDR3 DNA is TGCGCCAGCAGCCACAACGGGGGGGGCTCCTACGAGCAGTACTTC. Translation gives CASSHNGGGSYEQYF.

V usage is TRBV21-1 and J usage is TRBJ2-3; TRBD2, the table's D call, was not compared with the DNA. TRBV21-1 is annotated as a pseudogene. This CDR3 is 19 amino acids long. CDR3 loop: CASSNTSGRGWGPTDTQYF. CDR3 DNA sequence: TGTGCCAGCAGCAACACTAGCGGGCGAGGGTGGGGACCCACAGATACGCAGTATTTT.